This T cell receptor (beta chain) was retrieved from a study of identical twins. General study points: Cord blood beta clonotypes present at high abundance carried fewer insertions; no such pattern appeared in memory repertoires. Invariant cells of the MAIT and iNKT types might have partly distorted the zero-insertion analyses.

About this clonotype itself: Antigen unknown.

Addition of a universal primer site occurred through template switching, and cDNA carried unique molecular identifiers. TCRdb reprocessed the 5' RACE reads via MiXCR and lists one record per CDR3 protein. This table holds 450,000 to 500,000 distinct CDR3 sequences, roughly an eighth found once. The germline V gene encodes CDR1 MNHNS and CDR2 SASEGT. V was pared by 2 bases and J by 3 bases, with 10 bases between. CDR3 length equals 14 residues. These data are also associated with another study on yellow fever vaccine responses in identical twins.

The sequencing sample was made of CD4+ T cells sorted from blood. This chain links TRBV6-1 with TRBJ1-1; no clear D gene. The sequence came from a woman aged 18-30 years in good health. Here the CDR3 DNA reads TGTGCCAGCAGTGAAACCAGTACATACACTGAAGCTTTCTTT. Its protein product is CASSETSTYTEAFF.